Only a few counts were recorded for the clone carrying this T cell receptor beta chain. Its specificity is unknown. This CDR3 fails to terminate in the conserved phenylalanine or tryptophan, so it likely reflects a read error. This CDR3 has 14 residues. The V end was cut by 5 bases, the J end by 4 bases, with 14 bases between. CDR1 and CDR2 (germline): SGHAT, FQNNGV. Uncontrolled infection, other autoimmune disease, pregnancy or lactation led to exclusion. Clinical symptoms, serum thyroxine and TRAb, thyroid ultrasound and orbital computed tomography together formed the diagnostic basis. TCR beta CDR3 region amplification was performed from RNA transcripts. RT-PCR in the first round (using the HTBI primer set) targeted the TCR CDR3. TCRdb analysed the multiplex PCR reads with MiXCR anew, one entry per CDR3 protein. The table records roughly 510,000 distinct CDR3 sequences, around 43% of them present only once.

The data stem from a study of T cells in Graves' hyperthyroidism and ophthalmopathy. Study observations and caveats: Ophthalmopathy cases were set apart from stable hyperthyroidism by a 13 V-J model.

The rearrangement uses TRBV11-2 and TRBJ1-2; D unresolved. The sequenced sample consisted of peripheral blood or thyroid tissue (not recorded which). This TCR was recovered from an adult woman with Graves' disease, either hyperthyroidism or ophthalmopathy (not recorded which). CDR3 sequence reads: CASSQGTSGYGYTV. CDR3 nucleotide sequence: TGTGCCAGCAGCCAAGGCACCTCAGGCTATGGCTACACCGTC.